This TCR beta chain was identified in a study of glioma-infiltrating T cells after dendritic cell vaccination. Background on the study: Samples are from glioblastoma patients in Phase I and II dendritic cell vaccine trials.

Time point in this sample: after dendritic cell vaccination, including at tumor progression/relapse. The CDR3 consists of 16 residues. Germline V gene lookup returns CDR1 SGHRS and CDR2 YFSETQ. Trimming cost V 4 bases and J 6 bases; bases outside gene matches: 11. Here immunoSEQ multiplex PCR was the method, and the copy in TCRdb shows in-frame clones only, minus some. The profile covers about 58,000 clones, with about four fifths appearing a single time and about a sixth taken by the ten largest. This chain joins TRBV5-1 and TRBJ1-4, with 8 bases lining up with TRBD1. This receptor was taken from a human donor with glioblastoma. The sample here was blood, taken after dendritic cell vaccination. CDR3 in DNA: TGCGCCAGCAGCCTAAATCAGGGGGCCTCCGATGAAAAACTGTTTTTT. This gives the protein CASSLNQGASDEKLFF.